The 9 T cell receptor beta chains below were found in one sample sequenced in a study of cytomegalovirus exposure and HLA in healthy donors. The PCR used 60 Vbeta and 13 Jbeta primers. Profiling relied on immunoSEQ multiplex PCR, and the TCRdb table lists in-frame clones only, not all of them. The sample yields some 130,000 clones, approximately 80% seen once. Specimen: PBMCs. These receptors all come from a girl aged 2-15 years in good health and CMV-seronegative.

The rearrangement links TRBV28 to TRBJ2-3; 15 positions match TRBD2. The CDR3 covers 17 residues. CDR1 is MDHEN and CDR2 is SYDVKM in the germline V gene. J was trimmed by 4 bases and V by 6 bases; bases with no gene match: 8. The CDR3 DNA sequence: TGTGCCAGCAGACCCCGGACTAGCGGGAGGGCCTCAGATACGCAGTATTTT. It yields the protein CASRPRTSGRASDTQYF.

The table lists this clone with a count of one. V and J are TRBV9 and TRBJ2-7; D is perhaps TRBD2 (6 bases). This CDR3 has 15 amino acids. V was trimmed by 6 bases and J by 7 bases, leaving 23 bases between them. Germline V CDR1 and CDR2: SGDLS, YYNGEE. Here the CDR3 reads CASNPTGTPFVEQYF. The CDR3 bases are TGTGCCAGCAACCCGACCGGGACTCCCTTTGTTGAGCAGTACTTC.

The CDR3 sequence: CASSIQGSPLHF. DNA for the CDR3: TGTGCCAGCAGCATACAGGGATCACCCCTCCACTTT. The chain joins TRBV27 to TRBJ1-6, with TRBD1 as a possible D gene (6 bases). Trimming took 6 bases from V and 10 from J, leaving 10 bases between them. The CDR3 has 12 residues. Germline-derived CDR1 and CDR2 are MNHEY and SMNVEV (reference sequence).

J is TRBJ1-2 and V is TRBV5-1, with 7 positions matching TRBD1. The CDR3 covers 14 residues. V dropped 0 bases and J dropped 7; count of bases not matched to a gene: 6. CDR1 and CDR2 from the germline V gene are SGHRS and YFSETQ. CDR3 in amino acids: CASSLDRGSGGYTF. The CDR3 DNA reads as TGCGCCAGCAGCTTGGACAGGGGATCGGGTGGCTACACCTTC.

A word on this clone: A junction boundary mismatches the germline segment, possibly from a read error. The chain employs TRBV7-9 and TRBJ2-1; no clear D. CDR3 length: 12 amino acids. Germline CDR1 reads SEHNR; CDR2 reads FQNEAQ (reference sequence). DNA for the CDR3: TGTTCCAGCAATCGGGTTGACAATGAGCAGTTCTTC. Translation: CSSNRVDNEQFF. Supplemented by reference TRBV7-9 and TRBJ2-1, the full variable domain reads DTGVSQNPRHKITKRGQNVTFRCDPISEHNRLYWYRQTLGQGPEFLTYFQNEAQLEKSRLLSDRFSAERPKGSFSTLEIQRTEQGDSAMYLCSSNRVDNEQFFGPGTRLTVL.

V gene TRBV13 combines with J gene TRBJ2-5; D not certain. With 5 bases removed from V and 2 bases from J, the gap between germline ends came to 9 bases. The CDR3 sequence is 13 residues long. The germline gives CDR1 PRHDT, CDR2 FYEKMQ (reference sequence). CDR3 sequence: CASSAPGQETQYF. CDR3 DNA sequence: TGTGCCAGCAGCGCACCGGGTCAAGAGACCCAGTACTTC.

The chain combines TRBV28 with TRBJ2-5; a possible D gene is TRBD2 (6 bases). Trimming stripped 3 bases from V and 4 bases from J, with 12 bases between. The CDR3 has 14 residues. Germline loops: CDR1 MDHEN, CDR2 SYDVKM. This CDR3 reads CASSFFGSGETQYF. As DNA, the CDR3 is TGTGCCAGCAGTTTTTTCGGGAGTGGAGAGACCCAGTACTTC.

The chain uses TRBV18 and TRBJ2-1, with 9 bases lining up with TRBD1. CDR1 and CDR2 (germline): KGHSH, LQKENI. The CDR3 has 14 amino acids. V shed 5 bases and J 8 bases; nucleotides not matched to a gene: 7. The chain's CDR3 is CASSSGTGSDEQFF. The CDR3 DNA follows: TGTGCCAGCTCATCCGGGACAGGGTCGGATGAGCAGTTCTTC.

The CDR3 DNA follows: TGCAGCGCCCTGGTGCTTCCAGATACCAAATGGGCAGGTGGCTACACCTTC. Its protein is CSALVLPDTKWAGGYTF. This chain links TRBV29-1 with TRBJ1-2; no clear D gene. The germline gives CDR1 SQVTM, CDR2 ANQGSEA. The V and J ends lost 7 bases and 7 bases respectively, with 31 bases between them. This CDR3 comprises 17 residues.